The rows below give T cell receptor beta chains drawn from one sample of a study of T cells after yellow fever vaccination. TCRdb reanalysed the 5' RACE reads using MiXCR and keeps one entry per CDR3 protein. The data show a few hundred thousand distinct CDR3 sequences, 10% to 15% seen once. Sequencing used CD4+ T cells sorted from PBMCs, obtained 45 days after the yellow fever booster vaccination. Source of these receptors: a man aged 25-40 years who received the YFV17D yellow fever vaccine. CDR3s include the opening cysteine and the closing phenylalanine or tryptophan. D genes are given only for firm matches. Not all rows give a size; the values are once, few, many and, for expanded clones, a class.

clone size: many; V gene: TRBV20-1; D gene: TRBD1; J gene: TRBJ1-1; CDR3 DNA: TGCAGTGCTCCCGGGACAGGGGGCACTGAAGCTTTCTTT; CDR3 protein: CSAPGTGGTEAFF
clone size: few; V gene: TRBV27; D gene: TRBD1; J gene: TRBJ2-5; CDR3 DNA: TGTGCCAGCAGGCCAACAGGGGTGGAGACCCAGTACTTC; CDR3 protein: CASRPTGVETQYF
clone size: many; V gene: TRBV6-6; D gene: NA; J gene: TRBJ1-1; CDR3 DNA: TGTGCCAGCAGTTACGGGGGCACTGAAGCTTTCTTT; CDR3 protein: CASSYGGTEAFF
clone size: NA; V gene: TRBV7-2; D gene: TRBD1; J gene: TRBJ2-7; CDR3 DNA: TGTGCCAGCAGCCAGACAGGGGGTCGGTACGAGCAGTACTTC; CDR3 protein: CASSQTGGRYEQYF
clone size: many; V gene: TRBV5-6; D gene: NA; J gene: TRBJ1-5; CDR3 DNA: TGTGCCAGCAGCTTGGAACGTGAGGGGCCCCAGCATTTT; CDR3 protein: CASSLEREGPQHF
clone size: once; V gene: TRBV18; D gene: NA; J gene: TRBJ2-3; CDR3 DNA: TGTGCCAGCTCACCGCAGCCCTCCGATACGCAGTATTTT; CDR3 protein: CASSPQPSDTQYF
clone size: NA; V gene: TRBV2; D gene: NA; J gene: TRBJ2-2; CDR3 DNA: TGTGCCAGCAGAAGAGAGGGGTTAAACACCGGGGAGCTGTTTTTT; CDR3 protein: CASRREGLNTGELFF
clone size: NA; V gene: TRBV7-9; D gene: NA; J gene: TRBJ2-5; CDR3 DNA: TGTGCCAGCAGCTTACAAGGCGGGATGGAGACCCAGTACTTC; CDR3 protein: CASSLQGGMETQYF
clone size: few; V gene: TRBV7-9; D gene: NA; J gene: TRBJ2-7; CDR3 DNA: TGTGCCAGCAGCTTAAGTCTGGCGGACGAGCAGTACTTC; CDR3 protein: CASSLSLADEQYF
clone size: NA; V gene: TRBV14; D gene: TRBD2; J gene: TRBJ2-3; CDR3 DNA: TGTGCCAGCAGCCCTGCGGGAGGTTACGCAGATACGCAGTATTTT; CDR3 protein: CASSPAGGYADTQYF
clone size: NA; V gene: TRBV7-9; D gene: NA; J gene: TRBJ1-6; CDR3 DNA: TGTGCCAGCTCCCGGGGAGAATCACCCCTCCACTTT; CDR3 protein: CASSRGESPLHF
clone size: NA; V gene: TRBV3-1; D gene: NA; J gene: TRBJ2-1; CDR3 DNA: TGTGCCAGCAGCCCTTCGCTAGCTCTAGCCTACAATGAGCAGTTCTTC; CDR3 protein: CASSPSLALAYNEQFF
clone size: NA; V gene: TRBV2; D gene: NA; J gene: TRBJ2-5; CDR3 DNA: TGTGCCAGCGTCTCGCCCACTTGGAGCGAGACCCAGTACTTC; CDR3 protein: CASVSPTWSETQYF